One TCR beta chain is described in this entry. The CDR3 runs to 14 residues. Unmatched junction bases numbered 7, after V lost 8 bases and J lost 2 bases. Unique molecular identifiers featured in how the TCRbeta library was prepared. TCRdb reprocessed the PCR reads with MiXCR, giving one entry per CDR3 protein. The sample contains a few hundred thousand distinct CDR3 sequences, approximately 20% of which appear only once. The sample comes from a study of T-cell reconstitution after alpha-beta-depleted transplantation in children. This TCR came from a human donor who donated a stem cell graft to a child with acute lymphoblastic leukemia. The V and J genes are TRBV12-3 or TRBV12-4 and TRBJ2-3, with TRBD2 matching over 7 bases. Sequenced here: PBMCs from the stem cell graft donor, sampled from the stem cell graft. The CDR3 here is CASGGLRPTDTQYF. Here the CDR3 DNA reads TGTGCCAGCGGGGGACTAAGACCCACAGATACGCAGTATTTT.